The TCR beta chain under discussion was sequenced for a study of blood T cells in healthy people across ages. Study-wide results and limits: Higher diversity and more naive CD4+ cells were features of long-lived donors, compared to aged donors.

As to this clonotype: Its antigen is unknown.

Primed by a sample-barcoded 5' primer and a J-beta primer mix, a second PCR proceeded for roughly 6 to 12 cycles. Sequencing of every sample gave 2.5 million or more CDR3-containing paired-end reads. TCRdb redid the calling of the 5' RACE reads with MiXCR, one entry per CDR3 protein. The table records about 590,000 distinct CDR3 sequences, less than 35% of them present only once. CDR3 length: 16 residues. Per the germline V gene, CDR1 is LNHNV and CDR2 is YYDKDF (reference sequence). The V segment lost 0 bases and the J segment 2 bases; nucleotides outside the gene matches: 4. This receptor was obtained from an elderly woman in good health. Sequences were obtained from blood. The gene calls are TRBV15 and TRBJ2-3, with 8 bases lining up with TRBD2. CDR3 loop: CATSRERGVATDTQYF. The CDR3 bases are TGTGCCACCAGCAGAGAGCGGGGGGTGGCCACAGATACGCAGTATTTT.